This TCR beta chain was sequenced during a study of blood T cell repertoires in COVID-19. Looking at the study overall: T cells, B-cell-depleted T cells, or PBMCs supplied cDNA or gDNA.

This CDR3 comprises 11 residues. The J segment lost 4 bases and the V segment lost 4 bases, leaving 1 base of the junction unmatched. Germline V gives CDR1 SQVTM, CDR2 ANQGSEA. Using immunoSEQ multiplex PCR, the repertoire was profiled, and TCRdb retains in-frame clones only, with some absent. This sample has over 85,000 clones; 88% occur once, and the top ten carry around 4.5%. The V gene is TRBV29-1, the J gene TRBJ2-7, with TRBD1 matching over 7 bases. This clonotype originated in a woman of 80 years or more with active COVID-19. The source material was peripheral blood. The CDR3 nucleotides read TGCAGCGTTGCGACAGGGTACGAGCAGTACTTC. The encoded protein is CSVATGYEQYF.